This T cell receptor (beta chain) derives from a study of cytomegalovirus exposure and HLA in healthy donors. J gave up 7 bases and V 1 base, and 11 bases lay outside the gene matches. This CDR3 comprises 17 residues. CDR1 and CDR2 (germline): SGHTA, FQGNSA. The PCR had 60 Vbeta and 13 Jbeta primers. The table came from immunoSEQ multiplex PCR; TCRdb's copy has only in-frame clones and leaves some out. The repertoire holds around 120,000 clones, with about 70% as singletons. Comment on this clone: The antigen is undetermined.

Whole-study results and caveats: Immune exposure was documented only through CMV serostatus. The authors listed 164 TCR beta chains as cytomegalovirus-associated.

This TCR came from a man between 45 and 60 years old in good health and CMV-seropositive. The chain is built from TRBV7-2 and TRBJ2-1; 9 bases agree with TRBD2. Input material: PBMCs. In nucleotides, the CDR3 is TGTGCCAGCAGCTTAGTTTTGCGCCTAGCGGGAAAGAATGAGCAGTTCTTC. It translates to CASSLVLRLAGKNEQFF.